This TCR beta chain derives from a study of blood T cell repertoires in COVID-19. Across the whole study: In each case, the material was cDNA or gDNA derived from T cells, B-cell-depleted T cells, or PBMCs.

Germline V lookup: CDR1 SNHLY, CDR2 FYNNEI. The CDR3 has 13 residues. V gave up 5 bases and J gave up 7 bases; unmatched junction bases: 8. Profiled with immunoSEQ multiplex PCR; TCRdb holds only in-frame clones, not every one. The sample has about 380,000 clones, 80% to 90% seen once; the top ten hold under 1.5%. The material sequenced was PBMCs or T cells enriched from blood (not recorded which). The chain joins TRBV2 to TRBJ2-7; 7 bases are a match to TRBD2. The TCR originated in a man aged 25-45 years who had recovered from COVID-19. CDR3 coding DNA: TGTGCCAGCAGTCTTAGCGGGTTTAAGGAGCAGTACTTC. Translating it yields CASSLSGFKEQYF.